This T cell receptor (beta chain) was recovered during a study of cytomegalovirus exposure and HLA in healthy donors. Study at large: The Caucasian-associated ancestry cluster held around four fifths of around 380 genotyped donors.

The CDR3 loop spans 15 amino acids. V gave up 2 bases and J gave up 5 bases; unmatched junction bases: 2. The germline CDR1 and CDR2 sequences are ENHRY and SYGVKD. Points from the study as a whole: Confirmation was obtained in vitro that three CMV-associated chains are specific for CMV antigens. Later work found that TCR association rates differed between HLA loci; DRB1 had the most and HLA-C the fewest. A missense DCLRE1C variant was associated with V- and J-gene trimming of TCR beta chains in a later analysis, and an independent cohort replicated the association.

The PCR was carried out with 60 Vbeta primers and 13 Jbeta primers. Clones were read by immunoSEQ multiplex PCR, and TCRdb kept only the in-frame ones, dropping some. The listing contains approximately 130,000 clones. Note on this clone: The antigen is not known.

This TCR came from a woman aged 60-75 years in good health and CMV-seronegative. The sequenced material came from PBMCs. The chain employs TRBV10-3 and TRBJ2-1; 11 nucleotides agree with TRBD2. The CDR3 region has the DNA TGTGCCATCAGTGAGGTGGGACTAGCGGACAATGAGCAGTTCTTC. Its protein product is CAISEVGLADNEQFF.